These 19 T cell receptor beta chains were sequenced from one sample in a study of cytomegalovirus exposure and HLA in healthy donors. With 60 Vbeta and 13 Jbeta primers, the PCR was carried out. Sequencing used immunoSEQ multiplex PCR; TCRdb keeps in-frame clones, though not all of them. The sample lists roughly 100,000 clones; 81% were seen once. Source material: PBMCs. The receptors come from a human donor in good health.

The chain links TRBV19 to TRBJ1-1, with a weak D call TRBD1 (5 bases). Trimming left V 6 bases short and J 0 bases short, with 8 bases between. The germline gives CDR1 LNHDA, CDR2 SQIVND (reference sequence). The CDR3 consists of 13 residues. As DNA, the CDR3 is TGTGCCAGTAGCCCGACAGTGAACACTGAAGCTTTCTTT. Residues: CASSPTVNTEAFF. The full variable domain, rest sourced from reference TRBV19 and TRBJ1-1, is DGGITQSPKYLFRKEGQNVTLSCEQNLNHDAMYWYRQDPGQGLRLIYYSQIVNDFQKGDIAEGYSVSREKKESFPLTVTSAQKNPTAFYLCASSPTVNTEAFFGQGTRLTVV.

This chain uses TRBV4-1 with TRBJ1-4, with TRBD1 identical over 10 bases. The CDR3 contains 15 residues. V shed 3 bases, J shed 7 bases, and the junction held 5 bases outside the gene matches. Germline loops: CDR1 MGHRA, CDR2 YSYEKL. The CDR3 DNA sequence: TGCGCCAGCAGCCACCCCGGACAGGGGGGTGAAAAACTGTTTTTT. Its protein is CASSHPGQGGEKLFF.

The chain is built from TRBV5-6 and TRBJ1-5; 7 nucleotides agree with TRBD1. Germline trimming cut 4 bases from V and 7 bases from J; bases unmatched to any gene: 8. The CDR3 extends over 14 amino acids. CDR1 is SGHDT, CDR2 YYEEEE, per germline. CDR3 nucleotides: TGTGCCAGCAGCCTGGGACAGACTCTACAGCCCCAGCATTTT. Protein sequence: CASSLGQTLQPQHF.

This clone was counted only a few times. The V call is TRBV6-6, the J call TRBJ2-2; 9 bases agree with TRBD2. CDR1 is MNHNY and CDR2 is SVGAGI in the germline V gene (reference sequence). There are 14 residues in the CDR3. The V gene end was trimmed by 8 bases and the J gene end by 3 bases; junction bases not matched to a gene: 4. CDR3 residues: CASSRTSDTGELFF. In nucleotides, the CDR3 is TGTGCCAGCTCTAGGACTAGCGACACCGGGGAGCTGTTTTTT.

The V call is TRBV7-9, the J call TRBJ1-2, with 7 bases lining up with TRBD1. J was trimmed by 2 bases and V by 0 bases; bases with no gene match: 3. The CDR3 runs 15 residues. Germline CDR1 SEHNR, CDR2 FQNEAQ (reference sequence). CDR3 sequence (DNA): TGTGCCAGCAGCTTAGCGGACAGGTCGAACTATGGCTACACCTTC. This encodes CASSLADRSNYGYTF.

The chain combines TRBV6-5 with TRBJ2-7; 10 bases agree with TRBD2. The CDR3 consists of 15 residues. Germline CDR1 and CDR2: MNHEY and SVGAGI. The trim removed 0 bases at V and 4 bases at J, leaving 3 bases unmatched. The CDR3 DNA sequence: TGTGCCAGCAGTTACTCGAATAGCGGGGGGTACGAGCAGTACTTC. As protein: CASSYSNSGGYEQYF.

CDR3 sequence (DNA): TGTGCCAGCAGCCCCCGGTGGGCTGGATTGAACACTGAAGCTTTCTTT. Protein sequence: CASSPRWAGLNTEAFF. The V gene is TRBV11-2, the J gene TRBJ1-1; D is unresolved. The CDR3 is made up of 16 amino acids. The germline CDR1 and CDR2 sequences are SGHAT and FQNNGV. V lost 5 bases, J lost 0 bases, and 16 bases lay in between.

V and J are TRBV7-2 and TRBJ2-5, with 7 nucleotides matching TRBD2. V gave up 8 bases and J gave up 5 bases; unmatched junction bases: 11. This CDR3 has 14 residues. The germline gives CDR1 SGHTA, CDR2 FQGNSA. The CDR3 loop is CASLGRGTGETQYF. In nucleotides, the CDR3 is TGTGCCAGCCTGGGGCGGGGGACCGGGGAGACCCAGTACTTC.

The CDR3 here is CASTLAGGGQTQYF. The CDR3 DNA reads as TGTGCCAGCACTCTAGCGGGGGGTGGGCAGACCCAGTACTTC. The chain carries TRBV2 and TRBJ2-5; the match to TRBD2 covers 11 bases. The germline CDR1 and CDR2 sequences are SNHLY and FYNNEI. The CDR3 length is 14 residues. J gave up 6 bases and V 7 bases, and 7 bases lay outside the gene matches.

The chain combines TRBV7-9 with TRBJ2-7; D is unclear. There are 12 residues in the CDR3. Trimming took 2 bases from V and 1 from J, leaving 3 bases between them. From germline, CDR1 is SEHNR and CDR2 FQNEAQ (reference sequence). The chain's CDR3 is CASSLTSYEQYF. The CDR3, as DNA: TGTGCCAGCAGCTTAACATCCTACGAGCAGTACTTC.

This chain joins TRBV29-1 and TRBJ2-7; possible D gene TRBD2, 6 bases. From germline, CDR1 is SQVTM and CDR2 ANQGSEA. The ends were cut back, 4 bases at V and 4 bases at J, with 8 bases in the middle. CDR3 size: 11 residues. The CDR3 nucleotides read TGCAGCGTTGCCAGCGGGTACGAGCAGTACTTC. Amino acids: CSVASGYEQYF.

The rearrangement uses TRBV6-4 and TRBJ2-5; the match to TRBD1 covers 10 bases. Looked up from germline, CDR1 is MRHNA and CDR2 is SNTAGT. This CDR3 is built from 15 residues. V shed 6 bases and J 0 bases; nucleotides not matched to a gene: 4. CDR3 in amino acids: CASSDGTGDQETQYF. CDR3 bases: TGTGCCAGCAGCGACGGGACAGGGGACCAAGAGACCCAGTACTTC.

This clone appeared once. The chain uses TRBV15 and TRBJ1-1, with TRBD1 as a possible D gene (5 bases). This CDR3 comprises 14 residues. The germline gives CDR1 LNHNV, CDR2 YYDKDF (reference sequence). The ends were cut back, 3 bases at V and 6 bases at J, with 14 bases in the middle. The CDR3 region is CATSSWQGLPEAFF. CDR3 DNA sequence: TGTGCCACCAGCAGTTGGCAGGGCCTCCCTGAAGCTTTCTTT.

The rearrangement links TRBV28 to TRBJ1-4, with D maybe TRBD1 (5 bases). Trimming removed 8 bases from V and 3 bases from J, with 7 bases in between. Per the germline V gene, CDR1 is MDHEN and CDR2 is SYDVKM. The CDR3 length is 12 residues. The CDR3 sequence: CASDRPNEKLFF. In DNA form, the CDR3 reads TGTGCCAGCGACAGACCTAATGAAAAACTGTTTTTT.

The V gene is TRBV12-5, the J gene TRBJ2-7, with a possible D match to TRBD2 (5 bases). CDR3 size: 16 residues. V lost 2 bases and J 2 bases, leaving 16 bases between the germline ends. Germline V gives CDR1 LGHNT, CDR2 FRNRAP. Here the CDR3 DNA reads TGTGCTAGTGGTTTGTTAGAGACTACGCCACCCTACGAGCAGTACTTC. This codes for CASGLLETTPPYEQYF.

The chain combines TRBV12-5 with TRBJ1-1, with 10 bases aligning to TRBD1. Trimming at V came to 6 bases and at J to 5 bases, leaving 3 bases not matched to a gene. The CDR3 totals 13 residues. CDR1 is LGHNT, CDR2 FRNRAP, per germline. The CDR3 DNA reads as TGTGCTAGTGGGGGGGACAGGGGAACTGAAGCTTTCTTT. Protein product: CASGGDRGTEAFF.

CDR3 in DNA: TGCGCCAGCAGCCCATCCAGGGACTATGGCTACACCTTC. It encodes CASSPSRDYGYTF. This sequence joins TRBV4-1 and TRBJ1-2, with a weak D call TRBD1 (5 bases). CDR1 is MGHRA and CDR2 is YSYEKL in the germline V gene. This CDR3 region has 13 residues. V lost 4 bases, J lost 3 bases, and 9 bases lay in between.

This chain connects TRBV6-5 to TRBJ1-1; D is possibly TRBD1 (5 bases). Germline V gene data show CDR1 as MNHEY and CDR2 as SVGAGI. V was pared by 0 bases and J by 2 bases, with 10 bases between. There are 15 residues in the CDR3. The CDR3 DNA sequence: TGTGCCAGCAGTTACTCGAACAGGCCTAACACTGAAGCTTTCTTT. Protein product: CASSYSNRPNTEAFF.

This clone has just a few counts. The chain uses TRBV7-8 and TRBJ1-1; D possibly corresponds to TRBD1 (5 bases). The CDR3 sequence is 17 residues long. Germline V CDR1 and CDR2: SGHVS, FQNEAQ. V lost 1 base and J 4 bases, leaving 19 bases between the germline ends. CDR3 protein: CASSLGPRSTATTEAFF. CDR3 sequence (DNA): TGTGCCAGCAGCTTAGGGCCCCGATCGACAGCGACCACTGAAGCTTTCTTT. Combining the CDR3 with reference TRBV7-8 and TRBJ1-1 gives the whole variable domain GAGVSQSPRYKVAKRGQDVALRCDPISGHVSLFWYQQALGQGPEFLTYFQNEAQLDKSGLPSDRFFAERPEGSVSTLKIQRTQQEDSAVYLCASSLGPRSTATTEAFFGQGTRLTVV.